The 28 T cell receptor beta chains below were found in one sample sequenced in a study of cytomegalovirus exposure and HLA in healthy donors. The PCR was carried out with 60 Vbeta primers and 13 Jbeta primers. Data came from immunoSEQ multiplex PCR; TCRdb stores just in-frame clones and leaves some out. The repertoire consists of around 210,000 clones, with approximately 78% occurring once and the leading ten covering roughly 2.5%. Specimen: PBMCs. The receptors shown here come from a woman aged 40 to 55 in good health and CMV-seronegative.

The V gene is TRBV5-4, the J gene TRBJ1-2; 10 bases map to TRBD1. This CDR3 is built from 15 residues. The J segment lost 8 bases and the V segment lost 0 bases, leaving 7 bases of the junction unmatched. Germline V gives CDR1 SGHNT, CDR2 YYREEE (reference sequence). CDR3 DNA sequence: TGTGCCAGCAGCTTGGGGACCGGGACAGGGGACGGCTACACCTTC. Amino acid sequence: CASSLGTGTGDGYTF. Full variable domain (outside the CDR3, taken from reference TRBV5-4 and TRBJ1-2): ETGVTQSPTHLIKTRGQQVTLRCSSQSGHNTVSWYQQALGQGPQFIFQYYREEENGRGNFPPRFSGLQFPNYSSELNVNALELDDSALYLCASSLGTGTGDGYTFGSGTRLTVV.

The chain joins TRBV28 to TRBJ1-3, with D perhaps matching TRBD1 (5 bases). Per germline, CDR1 MDHEN and CDR2 SYDVKM. Trimming removed 5 bases from V and 7 bases from J, with 15 bases in between. This CDR3 spans 14 amino acids. CDR3 region: CASSEDSGGNTIYF. The CDR3 nucleotides read TGTGCCAGCAGTGAAGACAGTGGAGGGAACACCATATATTTT.

V and J are TRBV18 and TRBJ2-1, with 9 nucleotides matching TRBD2. Trimming at V came to 3 bases and at J to 6 bases, leaving 6 bases not matched to a gene. The CDR3 extends over 15 amino acids. From germline, CDR1 is KGHSH and CDR2 LQKENI. The CDR3 spells CASSPVGLAVNEQFF. For the CDR3, the DNA is TGTGCCAGCTCACCGGTGGGACTAGCTGTCAATGAGCAGTTCTTC.

This chain connects TRBV28 to TRBJ2-5, with 7 bases that match TRBD1. The DNA end lines up better with TRBJ2-7; the J call may be wrong. Germline V gene lookup returns CDR1 MDHEN and CDR2 SYDVKM. The CDR3 is 15 residues long. CDR3 region: CASSSHDRALYEQYF. The CDR3, as DNA: TGTGCCAGCAGTTCCCACGACAGGGCCCTTTACGAGCAGTACTTC.

This clone has more than one count but fewer than ten. The chain links TRBV2 to TRBJ1-2; no definite D call. Looked up from germline, CDR1 is SNHLY and CDR2 is FYNNEI. The CDR3 is 13 residues long. V dropped 6 bases and J dropped 4 bases, with 12 bases sitting between them. The CDR3 loop is CASSGGEGYGYTF. The CDR3 region has the DNA TGTGCCAGCAGCGGCGGGGAGGGCTATGGCTACACCTTC.

The chain is built from TRBV7-9 and TRBJ1-5; perhaps TRBD1 as D (6 bases). The CDR3 length is 16 residues. V was clipped by 1 base and J by 7 bases, with 17 bases between them. Germline CDR1 reads SEHNR; CDR2 reads FQNEAQ (reference sequence). This chain's CDR3 is CASSLGQRGIDQPQHF. CDR3 DNA: TGTGCCAGCAGCTTAGGACAGAGGGGGATAGACCAGCCCCAGCATTTT.

The V gene is TRBV10-3, the J gene TRBJ2-1; 9 nucleotides agree with TRBD2. The CDR3 covers 15 residues. V was pared by 3 bases and J by 4 bases, with 4 bases of the junction left unmatched. CDR1 ENHRY and CDR2 SYGVKD come from the germline V gene. As DNA, the CDR3 is TGTGCCATCAGTGAAAGCGGGGGGTTTTACAATGAGCAGTTCTTC. This codes for CAISESGGFYNEQFF.

J is TRBJ1-2 and V is TRBV4-1; D is unresolved. Trimming removed 0 bases at V and 8 bases at J, with 22 bases between. CDR1 is MGHRA and CDR2 is YSYEKL in the germline V gene. The CDR3 loop spans 17 amino acids. The DNA of the CDR3 is TGCGCCAGCAGCCAAGATCCGGGTCTGGTGGGTTCCGGGGGCTACACCTTC. Amino acids: CASSQDPGLVGSGGYTF.

The rearrangement links TRBV15 to TRBJ2-5; D call uncertain. The last part of the DNA fits TRBJ2-7 better; the J call may be wrong. The CDR3 runs 13 residues. CDR1 is LNHNV and CDR2 is YYDKDF in the germline V gene (reference sequence). The CDR3 reads CATSRDKRYEQYF. The CDR3 DNA is TGTGCCACCAGCAGAGATAAACGGTACGAGCAGTACTTC.

The J gene is TRBJ1-1, the V gene TRBV18, with 7 nucleotides matching TRBD1. CDR3 size: 15 residues. Germline V gene data show CDR1 as KGHSH and CDR2 as LQKENI. Trimming removed 3 bases from V and 6 bases from J; junction bases left unmatched: 10. This chain's CDR3 is CASSPQRQGKAEAFF. DNA for the CDR3: TGTGCCAGCTCACCTCAGAGACAGGGCAAGGCTGAAGCTTTCTTT.

The genes are TRBV30 and TRBJ2-3, with a tentative D call TRBD2 (6 bases). V shed 5 bases and J shed 8 bases, with 14 bases lying between them. The CDR3 sequence is 12 residues long. Germline V gene sequence: CDR1 GTSNPN, CDR2 SVGIG (reference sequence). CDR3 sequence: CAWRGMGVTQYF. The CDR3 nucleotides are TGTGCCTGGCGGGGGATGGGGGTTACGCAGTATTTT.

This clone was observed once. The genes are TRBV11-2 and TRBJ1-5; D call uncertain. The CDR3 runs 13 residues. Germline V lookup: CDR1 SGHAT, CDR2 FQNNGV. Trimming took off 1 base at V and 5 bases at J, with 6 bases between the two ends. Written as DNA, the CDR3 is TGTGCCAGCAGCTTAGCTAATCATCAGCCCCAGCATTTT. Translating gives CASSLANHQPQHF.

In DNA, the CDR3 is TGTGCCAGCAGCGTGGGGACAGGGATCATGAACACTGAAGCTTTCTTT. Translation: CASSVGTGIMNTEAFF. This chain joins TRBV5-4 and TRBJ1-1, with 9 bases matching TRBD1. Germline V gives CDR1 SGHNT, CDR2 YYREEE (reference sequence). V dropped 4 bases and J dropped 0; count of bases not matched to a gene: 7. This CDR3 region has 16 residues.

V usage is TRBV27 and J usage is TRBJ1-3; 7 bases match TRBD1. Germline V gene sequence: CDR1 MNHEY, CDR2 SMNVEV (reference sequence). Germline trimming cut 4 bases from V and 6 bases from J; bases unmatched to any gene: 9. The CDR3 length is 15 residues. The CDR3 is CASSSQGGNLNTIYF. CDR3 DNA sequence: TGTGCCAGCAGTTCCCAGGGGGGTAACCTAAACACCATATATTTT.

This clone occurred once. The rearrangement uses TRBV19 and TRBJ2-7; 12 nucleotides agree with TRBD2. The CDR3 loop spans 13 amino acids. V was pared by 5 bases and J by 6 bases, with 2 bases of the junction left unmatched. Germline CDR1 is LNHDA and CDR2 is SQIVND (reference sequence). CDR3 region: CASSGLAGSEQYF. The CDR3 DNA reads TGTGCCAGTAGTGGACTAGCGGGAAGCGAGCAGTACTTC.

This chain uses TRBV18 with TRBJ2-7; D call uncertain. Germline CDR1 and CDR2: KGHSH and LQKENI. V lost 4 bases and J lost 5, with 18 bases in between. The CDR3 has 15 residues. CDR3 DNA sequence: TGTGCCAGCTCACTAGCCCCCGAGTTGGCTGACGAGCAGTACTTC. Residues: CASSLAPELADEQYF.

This chain links TRBV4-1 with TRBJ2-2; 10 nucleotides align to TRBD2. This CDR3 contains 18 residues. The V gene's germline CDR1 is MGHRA and CDR2 YSYEKL. V shed 0 bases, J shed 5 bases, and the junction held 9 bases outside the gene matches. Here the CDR3 reads CASSQDPTSGLGTGELFF. CDR3 nucleotides: TGCGCCAGCAGCCAAGATCCGACTAGCGGGTTGGGGACCGGGGAGCTGTTTTTT.

A remark on this clone: The sample contains more than one DNA sequence encoding this CDR3. The rearrangement joins TRBV7-9 to TRBJ2-5, with D possibly matching TRBD1 (5 bases). The length of the CDR3 is 14 residues. The V and J ends lost 5 bases and 0 bases respectively, with 10 bases between them. Germline assignment: CDR1 SEHNR and CDR2 FQNEAQ (reference sequence). CDR3 DNA sequence: TGTGCCAGCAGCCTGACAGATAACCAAGAGACCCAGTACTTC. It encodes CASSLTDNQETQYF.

The chain uses TRBV5-6 and TRBJ2-4, with 7 bases matching TRBD1. The CDR3 has 16 amino acids. Per the germline V gene, CDR1 is SGHDT and CDR2 is YYEEEE. The V and J ends lost 0 bases and 0 bases, in that order; junction bases with no gene match: 3. The CDR3 is CASSLGGQTAKNIQYF. In DNA, the CDR3 is TGTGCCAGCAGCTTGGGGGGACAGACAGCCAAAAACATTCAGTACTTC.

The chain links TRBV6-5 to TRBJ2-7, with D possibly TRBD1 on 5 matching bases. Trimming shortened V by 0 bases and J by 6 bases, and 15 bases separated the two germline ends. CDR1 and CDR2 (germline): MNHEY, SVGAGI. This CDR3 contains 15 residues. CDR3 region: CASSYSSRQTREQYF. DNA of the CDR3: TGTGCCAGCAGTTACTCCTCTCGACAGACACGCGAGCAGTACTTC.

This clone came up once. This chain uses TRBV30 with TRBJ2-3; the match to TRBD2 covers 8 bases. Germline V lookup: CDR1 GTSNPN, CDR2 SVGIG (reference sequence). Germline trimming cut 1 base from V and 4 bases from J; bases unmatched to any gene: 7. This CDR3 is built from 15 residues. Here the CDR3 DNA reads TGTGCCTGGAGTGCTGAGCGGGGGCCCGCAGATACGCAGTATTTT. This translates into CAWSAERGPADTQYF.

The CDR3 loop is CASSIVFDSSYEQYF. Here the CDR3 DNA reads TGTGCCAGTAGTATAGTTTTCGACAGCTCCTACGAGCAGTACTTC. The chain recombines TRBV19 with TRBJ2-7; tentatively, D is TRBD1 (5 bases). CDR1 LNHDA and CDR2 SQIVND come from the germline V gene (reference sequence). The V end was cut by 1 base, the J end by 0 bases, with 10 bases between. The CDR3 is 15 amino acids.

This clone was observed a handful of times. The DNA of the CDR3 is TGCGCCAGCAGCCAGGGACAGGTTCTTAGCACAGATACGCAGTATTTT. It codes for CASSQGQVLSTDTQYF. The chain combines TRBV4-1 with TRBJ2-3; TRBD1 matches 8 bases. Per the germline V gene, CDR1 is MGHRA and CDR2 is YSYEKL. The V gene end was trimmed by 3 bases and the J gene end by 0 bases; junction bases not matched to a gene: 5. CDR3 length: 16 amino acids.

This chain joins TRBV27 and TRBJ2-7; a possible D gene is TRBD1 (5 bases). V was cut by 3 bases and J by 0 bases, with 12 bases left in between. The CDR3 has 15 amino acids. Germline CDR1 MNHEY, CDR2 SMNVEV (reference sequence). CDR3 DNA sequence: TGTGCCAGCAGTTTCAGACAGAGCGACTCCTACGAGCAGTACTTC. Protein: CASSFRQSDSYEQYF.

V and J are TRBV7-6 and TRBJ1-5; tentative D call: TRBD1 (6 bases). CDR3 size: 17 residues. V lost 5 bases and J lost 0, with 17 bases in between. Germline V gene sequence: CDR1 SGHVS, CDR2 FNYEAQ. CDR3 in DNA: TGTGCCAGCAGCCGCCGGCAGGGGCCCTATAGCAATCAGCCCCAGCATTTT. It translates to CASSRRQGPYSNQPQHF.

The table lists this clone with a count of one. V usage is TRBV27 and J usage is TRBJ1-1, with 8 bases aligning to TRBD1. CDR3 size: 14 residues. V was pared by 4 bases and J by 6 bases, with 7 bases of the junction left unmatched. Germline CDR1 is MNHEY and CDR2 is SMNVEV (reference sequence). The CDR3 is CASSSRTGPPEAFF. CDR3 in DNA: TGTGCCAGCAGTTCCCGGACAGGGCCCCCTGAAGCTTTCTTT.

The V and J genes are TRBV5-1 and TRBJ1-5, with D perhaps matching TRBD1 (5 bases). Germline-derived CDR1 and CDR2 are SGHRS and YFSETQ. There are 14 residues in the CDR3. V was trimmed by 0 bases and J by 6 bases, leaving 10 bases between them. For the CDR3, the DNA is TGCGCCAGCAGCTTGGGGGCGGGGGGTCAGCCCCAGCATTTT. Residues: CASSLGAGGQPQHF.

This clone was found a few times. This chain connects TRBV6-5 to TRBJ1-5, with TRBD1 identical over 8 bases. The ends lost 6 bases at V and 6 bases at J; junction bases unmatched: 7. The CDR3 contains 14 residues. Looked up from germline, CDR1 is MNHEY and CDR2 is SVGAGI. The CDR3 is CASSEQGASQPQHF. DNA of the CDR3: TGTGCCAGCAGCGAGCAGGGGGCAAGTCAGCCCCAGCATTTT.